The 32 T cell receptor beta chains given below trace back to one sample, sequenced in a study of T cells after yellow fever vaccination. Each CDR3 protein is one row after TCRdb ran MiXCR on the 5' RACE reads. Of around 340,000 distinct CDR3 sequences in the sample, around 13% were seen once. The specimen comprised CD4+ T cells sorted from PBMCs, sampled 15 days after the yellow fever booster vaccination. The receptors come from a man between 18 and 29 years old who received the YFV17D yellow fever vaccine.

The chain links TRBV15 to TRBJ2-5, with 13 bases identical to TRBD2. After removal of 1 base from V and 3 bases from J, the junction contained 5 bases not matched to a gene. This CDR3 is built from 17 residues. Germline V lookup: CDR1 LNHNV, CDR2 YYDKDF (reference sequence). The CDR3 loop reads CATSRGLGTSGEETQYF. In DNA form, the CDR3 reads TGTGCCACCAGCAGAGGACTCGGGACTAGCGGGGAAGAGACCCAGTACTTC.

This clonotype was observed many times. This chain uses TRBV7-2 with TRBJ1-5; D may be TRBD1 (5 bases). V lost 2 bases, J lost 7 bases, and 12 bases lay in between. Germline V gives CDR1 SGHTA, CDR2 FQGNSA. The CDR3 loop spans 14 amino acids. The CDR3 here is CASSLMQGGQPQHF. The CDR3 bases are TGTGCCAGCAGCTTAATGCAGGGAGGCCAGCCCCAGCATTTT.

This clonotype has more than one count but fewer than ten. The chain has TRBV27 and TRBJ2-3; 9 bases agree with TRBD2. Germline CDR1 reads MNHEY; CDR2 reads SMNVEV (reference sequence). CDR3 size: 16 residues. The V gene end was trimmed by 7 bases and the J gene end by 2 bases; junction bases not matched to a gene: 10. In DNA, the CDR3 is TGTGCCAGCACGCCAAGGGCGGGGGGGGCCACAGATACGCAGTATTTT. It is translated as CASTPRAGGATDTQYF.

This clonotype appeared a few times. V usage is TRBV7-2 and J usage is TRBJ1-2; D is ambiguous. Per germline, CDR1 SGHTA and CDR2 FQGNSA. This CDR3 contains 15 residues. Trimming removed 3 bases at V and 0 bases at J, with 11 bases between. CDR3 protein: CASSFSEVTNYGYTF. CDR3 sequence (DNA): TGTGCCAGCAGCTTTTCGGAAGTTACTAACTATGGCTACACCTTC.

At least ten counts were recorded for this clonotype. The chain carries TRBV7-8 and TRBJ2-2, with D perhaps matching TRBD2 (6 bases). V was pared by 3 bases and J by 3 bases, with 11 bases between. The CDR3 has 15 residues. Germline CDR1 is SGHVS and CDR2 is FQNEAQ. Here the CDR3 DNA reads TGTGCCAGCAGCTTTTCCCCGGGGGACACCGGGGAGCTGTTTTTT. This encodes CASSFSPGDTGELFF.

The table lists this clonotype with a few counts. The chain uses TRBV10-3 and TRBJ2-2; 9 bases are a match to TRBD1. The V segment lost 2 bases and the J segment 3 bases; nucleotides outside the gene matches: 1. The CDR3 is 15 residues long. The germline CDR1 and CDR2 sequences are ENHRY and SYGVKD. DNA for the CDR3: TGTGCCATCAGTGAGGGACAGGGGCACACCGGGGAGCTGTTTTTT. As protein: CAISEGQGHTGELFF.

J is TRBJ2-2 and V is TRBV5-6; no definite D call. This CDR3 contains 15 residues. Trimming left V 6 bases short and J 4 bases short, with 16 bases between. Germline lookup yields CDR1 SGHDT and CDR2 YYEEEE. The CDR3 spells CASIPAAGRTGELFF. CDR3 in DNA: TGTGCCAGCATCCCCGCGGCAGGACGCACCGGGGAGCTGTTTTTT.

This clonotype was counted only a few times. The chain links TRBV20-1 to TRBJ1-5, with 10 nucleotides matching TRBD1. The CDR3 sequence is 15 residues long. V trimming: 5 bases; J trimming: 6 bases; junction bases outside the gene matches: 10. Germline CDR1 is DFQATT and CDR2 is SNEGSKA (reference sequence). CDR3 amino acids: CSARDRGRNGQPQHF. In nucleotides, the CDR3 is TGCAGTGCTCGCGACAGGGGGCGGAACGGTCAGCCCCAGCATTTT.

V is TRBV7-3 and J is TRBJ2-1; 7 bases map to TRBD1. V shed 2 bases and J 9 bases; nucleotides not matched to a gene: 10. This CDR3 is 15 amino acids long. CDR1 is SGHTA, CDR2 FQGTGA, per germline. CDR3 bases: TGTGCCAGCAGCTTAGAGGGGGCTAGTTGGGGTGAGCAGTTCTTC. Translated, it gives CASSLEGASWGEQFF. Using reference TRBV7-3 and TRBJ2-1 for the parts outside the CDR3, the full variable domain is GAGVSQTPSNKVTEKGKYVELRCDPISGHTALYWYRQSLGQGPEFLIYFQGTGAADDSGLPNDRFFAVRPEGSVSTLKIQRTERGDSAVYLCASSLEGASWGEQFFGPGTRLTVL.

This clonotype has just a few counts. V and J are TRBV20-1 and TRBJ2-5; unclear D gene. Germline V gene sequence: CDR1 DFQATT, CDR2 SNEGSKA (reference sequence). V was trimmed by 4 bases and J by 10 bases, leaving 13 bases between them. The CDR3 has 11 amino acids. The CDR3 nucleotides are TGCAGTGCTACCGACCTATTGCTCCAGTACTTC. Translating gives CSATDLLLQYF.

This clonotype was detected only a few times. The CDR3 loop is CASSLATGILNSPLHF. CDR3 nucleotide sequence: TGTGCCAGCAGCTTGGCCACCGGGATTTTGAATTCACCCCTCCACTTT. The rearrangement joins TRBV5-8 to TRBJ1-6; D call uncertain. CDR3 size: 16 residues. The V gene lost 0 bases and the J gene lost 7 bases, with 14 bases spanning the gap. Germline loops: CDR1 SGHTS, CDR2 YDEGEE.

This clonotype was recorded a few times. The chain employs TRBV5-1 and TRBJ2-1, with D tentatively TRBD2 (6 bases). V was trimmed by 1 base and J by 6 bases, leaving 11 bases between them. Germline V CDR1 and CDR2: SGHRS, YFSETQ. The CDR3 consists of 14 residues. This CDR3 is CASSLRGGGNEQFF. DNA of the CDR3: TGCGCCAGCAGCTTGCGGGGAGGAGGCAATGAGCAGTTCTTC.

The rearrangement uses TRBV9 and TRBJ2-2, with TRBD2 matching 8 bases. CDR3 size: 15 residues. Trimming took 0 bases from V and 9 from J; bases not matched to a gene: 7. Germline CDR1 SGDLS, CDR2 YYNGEE. CDR3 DNA: TGTGCCAGCAGCGTAGGGATAGCGGGGCACCGGGAGCTGTTTTTT. Encoded protein: CASSVGIAGHRELFF. The whole variable domain, filled in from reference TRBV9 and TRBJ2-2, reads DSGVTQTPKHLITATGQRVTLRCSPRSGDLSVYWYQQSLDQGLQFLIQYYNGEERAKGNILERFSAQQFPDLHSELNLSSLELGDSALYFCASSVGIAGHRELFFGEGSRLTVL.

The V gene is TRBV5-6, the J gene TRBJ2-2; TRBD1 agrees at 7 bases. This CDR3 region has 15 residues. V shed 0 bases and J 7 bases; nucleotides not matched to a gene: 6. Germline assignment: CDR1 SGHDT and CDR2 YYEEEE. The CDR3 DNA reads as TGTGCCAGCAGCTTGGTCACAGGGGAAGTCGGGGAGCTGTTTTTT. This codes for CASSLVTGEVGELFF.

This clonotype was observed at least ten times. The CDR3 DNA sequence: TGCGCCAGCAGCCAAGTTCCCTTAACCTACGAGCAGTACTTC. This gives the protein CASSQVPLTYEQYF. The chain uses TRBV4-1 and TRBJ2-7; D ambiguous. The CDR3 contains 14 residues. Germline loops: CDR1 MGHRA, CDR2 YSYEKL. The V end was cut by 1 base, the J end by 2 bases, with 9 bases between.

V and J are TRBV6-1 and TRBJ2-1, with TRBD1 as a possible D gene (5 bases). Germline V gene sequence: CDR1 MNHNS, CDR2 SASEGT. V lost 6 bases and J 4 bases, leaving 10 bases between the germline ends. There are 13 residues in the CDR3. The CDR3 coding sequence is TGTGCCAGCAGCGTGACAGCGTACAATGAGCAGTTCTTC. Protein sequence: CASSVTAYNEQFF.

This clonotype was counted only a few times. The CDR3 DNA reads TGTGCCAGCAGCGCACAACCCGGGGGGGCCGGGAGCAATGAGCAGTTCTTC. It encodes CASSAQPGGAGSNEQFF. The chain carries TRBV7-2 and TRBJ2-1, with TRBD2 matching 8 bases. The length of the CDR3 is 17 residues. The trim removed 5 bases at V and 6 bases at J, leaving 15 bases unmatched. The V gene's germline CDR1 is SGHTA and CDR2 FQGNSA.

A few counts support this clonotype. This chain links TRBV12-3 or TRBV12-4 with TRBJ2-2, with TRBD2 as a possible D gene (6 bases). Trimming removed 5 bases from V and 5 bases from J, with 15 bases in between. The CDR3 extends over 15 amino acids. The CDR3 sequence is CASSTNRLETGELFF. As DNA, the CDR3 is TGTGCCAGCAGTACCAACAGACTAGAAACCGGGGAGCTGTTTTTT.

This clonotype was picked up many times. The chain links TRBV12-3 or TRBV12-4 to TRBJ2-1; the match to TRBD1 covers 7 bases. Germline trimming cut 8 bases from V and 9 bases from J; bases unmatched to any gene: 7. This CDR3 contains 12 residues. The CDR3 protein is CASHRDSGEQFF. For the CDR3, the DNA is TGTGCCAGCCACCGGGACAGTGGTGAGCAGTTCTTC.

V is TRBV12-3 or TRBV12-4 and J is TRBJ2-7, with D possibly matching TRBD1 (6 bases). The ends were cut back, 4 bases at V and 1 base at J, with 11 bases in the middle. The CDR3 extends over 14 amino acids. CDR3 amino acids: CASSSGQNSYEQYF. The CDR3 region has the DNA TGTGCCAGCAGTTCCGGACAGAATTCCTACGAGCAGTACTTC.

The genes are TRBV5-1 and TRBJ1-1; weak D call: TRBD1 (6 bases). Trimming shortened V by 4 bases and J by 3 bases, and 16 bases separated the two germline ends. This CDR3 contains 15 residues. Germline values: CDR1 SGHRS, CDR2 YFSETQ. CDR3: CASSGGTGFDTEAFF. In DNA form, the CDR3 reads TGCGCCAGCAGCGGGGGAACAGGGTTTGACACTGAAGCTTTCTTT.

This clonotype appeared a few times. The V call is TRBV7-3, the J call TRBJ2-5; D is tentatively TRBD1 or TRBD2 (6 bases each). The CDR3 totals 14 residues. V lost 5 bases, J lost 3 bases, and 13 bases lay in between. Germline CDR1 SGHTA, CDR2 FQGTGA. The CDR3 sequence is CASSLGGMEETQYF. The CDR3 coding sequence is TGTGCCAGCAGCCTAGGGGGGATGGAAGAGACCCAGTACTTC.

The chain joins TRBV15 to TRBJ2-1, with D possibly being TRBD1 (5 bases). This CDR3 region has 12 residues. Trimming removed 1 base at V and 8 bases at J, with 6 bases between. Germline CDR1 is LNHNV and CDR2 is YYDKDF (reference sequence). The CDR3 sequence: CATSRVGDEQFF. As DNA, the CDR3 is TGTGCCACCAGCAGAGTAGGGGATGAGCAGTTCTTC.

This clonotype was seen more than once but under ten times. The chain joins TRBV18 to TRBJ1-5; D is ambiguous. This CDR3 region has 13 residues. Trimming pared 0 bases from V and 4 bases from J, leaving 4 bases between. Germline V gives CDR1 KGHSH, CDR2 LQKENI. The CDR3 nucleotides are TGTGCCAGCTCACCACCAGAAAATCAGCCCCAGCATTTT. The encoded protein is CASSPPENQPQHF.

This CDR3 reads CASSQVGHGYTF. The CDR3 DNA sequence: TGTGCCAGCAGCCAAGTAGGGCATGGCTACACCTTC. The gene calls are TRBV3-1 and TRBJ1-2; no firm D call. The length of the CDR3 is 12 residues. CDR1 LGHDT and CDR2 YNNKEL come from the germline V gene (reference sequence). V lost 1 base and J lost 6, with 6 bases in between.

This clonotype was observed a few times. The CDR3 coding sequence is TGCGCCAGCAGCTTGGCGCCAGGGAGCTCCTATAATTCACCCCTCCACTTT. It yields the protein CASSLAPGSSYNSPLHF. The rearrangement joins TRBV5-1 to TRBJ1-6, with a tentative D call TRBD1 (5 bases). In germline, CDR1 is SGHRS, CDR2 YFSETQ. V was cut by 0 bases and J by 0 bases, with 10 bases left in between. The CDR3 is 17 amino acids.

This clonotype came up a few times. This sequence joins TRBV29-1 and TRBJ1-3, with D hard to call. Trimming shortened V by 4 bases and J by 3 bases, and 13 bases separated the two germline ends. Germline V gene lookup returns CDR1 SQVTM and CDR2 ANQGSEA. This CDR3 spans 14 amino acids. In DNA form, the CDR3 reads TGCAGCGTTGTAGTTCCAGAATATGGAAACACCATATATTTT. Residues: CSVVVPEYGNTIYF.

This clonotype has more than one count but fewer than ten. The V call is TRBV7-8, the J call TRBJ2-1; D might be TRBD2 (7 bases). Trimming pared 5 bases from V and 0 bases from J, leaving 17 bases between. The germline V gene has CDR1 SGHVS and CDR2 FQNEAQ. The CDR3 is made up of 17 amino acids. The CDR3 protein is CASSPRRGASSYNEQFF. The CDR3 nucleotides are TGTGCCAGCAGCCCGCGACGGGGGGCCAGCTCCTACAATGAGCAGTTCTTC.

The V call is TRBV7-3, the J call TRBJ2-6; D call uncertain. V was cut by 4 bases and J by 3 bases, with 7 bases left in between. The CDR3 spans 14 residues. Looked up from germline, CDR1 is SGHTA and CDR2 is FQGTGA. The CDR3 DNA follows: TGTGCCAGCAGCTCCCCAGGTGGGGCCAACGTCCTGACTTTC. As protein: CASSSPGGANVLTF.

V is TRBV4-1 and J is TRBJ2-5, with 11 bases identical to TRBD2. With V trimmed by 1 base and J by 5 bases, 6 bases remained unmatched. The CDR3 spans 16 residues. Germline V gene sequence: CDR1 MGHRA, CDR2 YSYEKL. DNA of the CDR3: TGCGCCAGCAGCCAAGCCCTAGCGGGGGGTCTGGAGACCCAGTACTTC. This encodes CASSQALAGGLETQYF.

The chain employs TRBV12-3 or TRBV12-4 and TRBJ2-3, with 15 bases fitting TRBD2. CDR3 size: 12 residues. For the CDR3, the DNA is TGTGTGGCGGGACTAGCGGGGGGTACGCAGTATTTT. It yields the protein CVAGLAGGTQYF.

The chain employs TRBV7-9 and TRBJ1-2; D remains ambiguous. Looked up from germline, CDR1 is SEHNR and CDR2 is FQNEAQ (reference sequence). The CDR3 length is 10 residues. The V and J ends lost 4 bases and 7 bases respectively, with 4 bases between them. CDR3 region: CASSSSGYTF. CDR3 nucleotide sequence: TGTGCCAGCAGCTCCTCTGGCTACACCTTC.